The source of this T cell receptor beta chain is a study of post-analysis software for immune sequencing data (dated by TCRdb to between 2015 and 2017). Notes on the research overall: Recorded disease courses included relapsing-remitting, secondary progressive and progressive-relapsing multiple sclerosis, with some patients lacking subtype annotation. The patient repertoires were set against 11 previously published healthy control repertoires from donors whose ages ranged from roughly 6 to 27 years. A subset of samples was prepared in parallel using single-end sample barcoding, then pooled and co-amplified after Illumina adapter ligation. Findings and caveats that apply to the study as a whole: Significantly higher frequencies in patients than in controls were found for roughly 5 TRBV segments, including TRBV5-6, TRBV5-1 and TRBV20-1. Significantly lower normalized Chao1 diversity was found in multiple sclerosis patients than in controls, suggesting substantial peripheral T-cell clonal expansion. The multiple sclerosis patient group was slightly younger than the control group. When samples were clustered directly using the F measure, samples prepared in the same batch co-clustered strongly, which prompted a batch-effect correction.

The method was PCR. TCRdb records Illumina HiSeq 2500 as the sequencer. To reduce PCR and sequencing biases, unique molecular identifiers were incorporated into the TCR beta cDNA libraries. Per 1 to 10 million input T cells, around 500,000 cDNA molecules were obtained, such that each molecule approximated one T cell. Patient libraries were prepared and sequenced with the same protocol used for the earlier healthy control dataset. Within a given batch, samples were prepared together, multiplexed and sequenced on the same HiSeq lane. In the paper's pipeline: Raw barcoded reads were processed with MIGEC, and single-read molecular identifier groups were discarded before consensus assembly and CDR3 extraction. Clonotype tables were post-analysed with VDJtools, and diversity was normalized by down-sampling all datasets to the smallest sample size. In repertoire overlap clustering, CDR3 amino acid sequences, but not nucleotide sequences, were matched to correct batch-related cross-sample contamination. TCRdb passed the public sequencing reads through fastp at Q25 and MiXCR, retaining productive beta sequences. When rows share a CDR3 protein, they turn into one entry using the most common DNA and genes. For this entry, the V and J calls and clone size follow TCRdb and not the study's own pipeline. The sample table holds hundreds of thousands of distinct CDR3 sequences, of which 45% were seen once. The top ten constitute 9.5% to 13% of the sample.

Trimmed from V: 2 bases; trimmed from J: 1 base; junction bases lacking a gene match: 6. Including cysteine and phenylalanine, the CDR3 has 15 amino acids. Just the 45-base CDR3 DNA is kept, in frame starting at base 1. CDR1 and CDR2, looked up from the germline V gene, are SQVTM and ANQGSEA. To demonstrate the VDJtools post-analysis software, the study profiled TCR beta repertoires from the peripheral blood of about 13 young patients with multiple sclerosis. The multiple sclerosis patients were children and adolescents between roughly 6 and 16 years of age. This clonotype was detected a few times. The clone's antigen remains unknown. One base away there is no much larger clone; base qualities are not given.

The receptor chain draws on TRBV29-1 and TRBJ2-3; TRBD2 lines up with 7 middle nucleotides. Sequencing input: blood. The receptor's source is a girl between 5 and 17 years old with multiple sclerosis. CDR3 sequence: CSVEKASGRTDTQYF. The bases read TGCAGCGTTGAAAAGGCTAGCGGTCGCACAGATACGCAGTATTTT.